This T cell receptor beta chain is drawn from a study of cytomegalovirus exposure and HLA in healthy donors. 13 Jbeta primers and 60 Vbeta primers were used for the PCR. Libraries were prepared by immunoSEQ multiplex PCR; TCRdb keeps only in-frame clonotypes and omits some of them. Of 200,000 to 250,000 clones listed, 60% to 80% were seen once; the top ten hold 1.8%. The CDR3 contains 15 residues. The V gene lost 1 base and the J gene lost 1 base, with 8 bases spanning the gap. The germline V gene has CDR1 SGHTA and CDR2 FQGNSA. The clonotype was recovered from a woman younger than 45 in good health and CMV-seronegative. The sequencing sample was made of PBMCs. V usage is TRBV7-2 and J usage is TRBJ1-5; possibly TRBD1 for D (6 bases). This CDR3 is CASSLVTGSNQPQHF. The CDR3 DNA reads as TGTGCCAGCAGCTTAGTAACAGGGAGCAATCAGCCCCAGCATTTT.